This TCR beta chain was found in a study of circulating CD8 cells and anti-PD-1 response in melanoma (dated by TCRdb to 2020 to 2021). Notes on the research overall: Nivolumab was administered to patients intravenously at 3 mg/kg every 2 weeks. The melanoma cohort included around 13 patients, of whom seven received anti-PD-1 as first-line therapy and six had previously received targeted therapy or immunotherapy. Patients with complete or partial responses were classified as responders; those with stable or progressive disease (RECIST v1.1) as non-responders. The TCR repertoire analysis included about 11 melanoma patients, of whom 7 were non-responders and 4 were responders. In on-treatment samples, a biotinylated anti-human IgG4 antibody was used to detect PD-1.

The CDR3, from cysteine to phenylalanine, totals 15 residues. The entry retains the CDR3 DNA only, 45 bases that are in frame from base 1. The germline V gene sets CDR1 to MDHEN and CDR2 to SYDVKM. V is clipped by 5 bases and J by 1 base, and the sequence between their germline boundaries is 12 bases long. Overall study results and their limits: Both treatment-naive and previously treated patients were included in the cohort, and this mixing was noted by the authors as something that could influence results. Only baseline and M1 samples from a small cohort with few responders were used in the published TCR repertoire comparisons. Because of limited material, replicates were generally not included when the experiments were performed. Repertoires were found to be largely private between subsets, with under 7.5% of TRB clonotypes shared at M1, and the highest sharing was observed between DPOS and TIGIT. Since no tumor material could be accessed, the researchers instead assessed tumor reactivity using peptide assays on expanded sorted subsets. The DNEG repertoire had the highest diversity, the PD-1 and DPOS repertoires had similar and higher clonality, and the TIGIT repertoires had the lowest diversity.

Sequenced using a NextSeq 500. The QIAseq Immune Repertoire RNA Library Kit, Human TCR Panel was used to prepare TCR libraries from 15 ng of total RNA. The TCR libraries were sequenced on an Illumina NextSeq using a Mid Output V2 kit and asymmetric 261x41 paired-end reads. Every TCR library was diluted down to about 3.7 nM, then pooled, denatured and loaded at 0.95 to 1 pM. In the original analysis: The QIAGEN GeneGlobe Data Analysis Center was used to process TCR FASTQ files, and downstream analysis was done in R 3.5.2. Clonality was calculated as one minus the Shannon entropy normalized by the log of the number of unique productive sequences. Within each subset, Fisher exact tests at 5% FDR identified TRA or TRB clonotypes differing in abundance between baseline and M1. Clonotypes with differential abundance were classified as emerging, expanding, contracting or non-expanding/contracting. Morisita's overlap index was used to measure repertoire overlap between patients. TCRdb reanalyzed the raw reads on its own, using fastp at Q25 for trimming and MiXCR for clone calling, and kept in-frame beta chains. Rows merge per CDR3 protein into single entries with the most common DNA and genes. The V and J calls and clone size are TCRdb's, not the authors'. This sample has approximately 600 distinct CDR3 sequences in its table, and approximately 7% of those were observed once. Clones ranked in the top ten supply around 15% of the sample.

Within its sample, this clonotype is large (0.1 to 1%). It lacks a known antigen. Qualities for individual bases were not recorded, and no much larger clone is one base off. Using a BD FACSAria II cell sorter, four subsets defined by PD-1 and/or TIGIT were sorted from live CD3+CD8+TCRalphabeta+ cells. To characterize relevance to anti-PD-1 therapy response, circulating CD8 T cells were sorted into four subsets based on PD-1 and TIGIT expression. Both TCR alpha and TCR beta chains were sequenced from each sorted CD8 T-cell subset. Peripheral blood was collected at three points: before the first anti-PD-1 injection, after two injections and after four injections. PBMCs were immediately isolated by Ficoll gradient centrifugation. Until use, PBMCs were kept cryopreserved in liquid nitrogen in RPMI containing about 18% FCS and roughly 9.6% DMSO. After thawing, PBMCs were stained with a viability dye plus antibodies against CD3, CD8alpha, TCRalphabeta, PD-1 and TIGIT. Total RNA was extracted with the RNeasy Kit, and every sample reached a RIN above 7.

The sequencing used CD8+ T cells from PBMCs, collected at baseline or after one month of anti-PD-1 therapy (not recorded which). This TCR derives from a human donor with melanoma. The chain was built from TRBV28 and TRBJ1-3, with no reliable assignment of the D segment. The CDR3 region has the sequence CASSRNQLSGNTIYF. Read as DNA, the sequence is TGTGCCAGCAGTAGAAACCAATTATCTGGAAACACCATATATTTT.